The rows below give T cell receptor beta chains drawn from one sample of a study of cytomegalovirus exposure and HLA in healthy donors. Measured with immunoSEQ multiplex PCR; TCRdb has only the in-frame clones, and not every one. The sample yields 180,000 or so clones, roughly 77% seen once. The sequenced sample was PBMCs. The receptors derive from a woman in her thirties in good health and CMV-seronegative. Both conserved end residues are part of each CDR3. The D gene is left open where the match is weak. A clone size is listed for some rows: how often the clone was seen (once, few, many), or a class if it is expanded.

D	V	J	size	CDR3	DNA
TRBD1	TRBV5-1	TRBJ1-2	-	CASSLGTGPNYGYTF	TGCGCCAGCAGCTTAGGGACAGGGCCTAACTATGGCTACACCTTC
TRBD2	TRBV5-1	TRBJ2-5	once	CASSLITSVGLQTQYF	TGCGCCAGCAGCTTGATAACTAGCGTCGGCCTCCAGACCCAGTACTTC
-	TRBV2	TRBJ1-2	-	CASSAQTTGLDYGYTF	TGTGCCAGCAGTGCCCAGACTACAGGGTTAGACTATGGCTACACCTTC
TRBD1	TRBV18	TRBJ1-2	few	CASSPEGQGSGYTF	TGTGCCAGCTCACCCGAGGGACAGGGGAGTGGCTACACCTTC
-	TRBV4-1	TRBJ1-6	-	CASSPRGASNSPLHF	TGCGCCAGCAGCCCGCGGGGGGCCTCTAATTCACCCCTCCACTTT
TRBD1	TRBV30	TRBJ2-3	few	CAWAGQGSRADTQYF	TGTGCCTGGGCCGGACAGGGTTCGAGGGCAGATACGCAGTATTTT
-	TRBV7-2	TRBJ1-1	-	CASSLRGSTEAFF	TGTGCCAGCAGCTTAAGAGGATCCACTGAAGCTTTCTTT
TRBD2	TRBV25-1	TRBJ2-7	few	CASSSGRYEQYF	TGTGCCAGCAGTTCCGGGAGGTACGAGCAGTACTTC
-	TRBV7-9	TRBJ1-1	-	CASSLGRTVKMNTEAFF	TGTGCCAGCAGCTTAGGAAGGACAGTTAAAATGAACACTGAAGCTTTCTTT
-	TRBV5-1	TRBJ2-5	few	CASSLEAAETQYF	TGCGCCAGCAGCTTGGAAGCGGCGGAGACCCAGTACTTC
-	TRBV11-1	TRBJ2-7	-	CASSRGQIFYEQYF	TGTGCCAGCAGCCGCGGGCAGATCTTTTACGAGCAGTACTTC
TRBD2	TRBV12-5	TRBJ2-7	-	CASGLPSGGSGEQYF	TGTGCTAGTGGCCTACCCTCGGGGGGGTCGGGCGAGCAGTACTTC
-	TRBV9	TRBJ2-7	-	CASSPTGYEQYF	TGTGCCAGCAGCCCCACAGGTTACGAGCAGTACTTC
-	TRBV4-3	TRBJ1-5	once	CASSQDPPGLSQPQHF	TGCGCCAGCAGCCAAGATCCCCCAGGGCTAAGTCAGCCCCAGCATTTT
TRBD1	TRBV30	TRBJ1-1	-	CAWDRVHTEAFF	TGTGCCTGGGACAGGGTACACACTGAAGCTTTCTTT
TRBD1	TRBV10-2	TRBJ1-2	-	CASRGTGVNYGYTF	TGCGCCAGCCGGGGGACAGGGGTTAACTATGGCTACACCTTC
TRBD1	TRBV7-9	TRBJ1-1	-	CASSFEQGVSMNTEAFF	TGTGCCAGCAGCTTTGAACAGGGGGTGTCAATGAACACTGAAGCTTTCTTT
-	TRBV5-1	TRBJ1-5	-	CASSLDGGDNQPQHF	TGCGCCAGCAGCTTGGATGGAGGTGACAATCAGCCCCAGCATTTT
-	TRBV19	TRBJ1-1	-	CASSMGANTEAFF	TGTGCCAGTAGTATGGGAGCGAACACTGAAGCTTTCTTT
-	TRBV19	TRBJ1-5	-	CASSISGALQPQHF	TGTGCCAGTAGTATAAGTGGGGCACTACAGCCCCAGCATTTT
TRBD2	TRBV9	TRBJ2-4	-	CASSVGTSGGVDIQYF	TGTGCCAGCAGCGTAGGAACTAGCGGGGGGGTGGACATTCAGTACTTC
-	TRBV6-5	TRBJ1-6	-	CASSYGRGSFSPLHF	TGTGCCAGCAGTTACGGCAGGGGATCCTTTTCACCCCTCCACTTT
TRBD1	TRBV2	TRBJ2-5	-	CASRRRDRGFGETQYF	TGTGCCAGCAGGAGGAGGGACAGGGGATTCGGGGAGACCCAGTACTTC
-	TRBV7-3	TRBJ1-1	few	CASSFGLETEAFF	TGTGCCAGCAGCTTTGGGTTGGAGACTGAAGCTTTCTTT
-	TRBV10-1	TRBJ2-2	-	CASSVLANTGELFF	TGCGCCAGCAGTGTATTAGCAAACACCGGGGAGCTGTTTTTT
-	TRBV9	TRBJ2-5	-	CASSAGVKETQYF	TGTGCCAGCAGCGCGGGAGTGAAAGAGACCCAGTACTTC
TRBD2	TRBV6-1	TRBJ2-1	-	CASSEGRGLNYNEQFF	TGTGCCAGCAGTGAGGGGCGGGGGTTAAACTACAATGAGCAGTTCTTC
-	TRBV7-9	TRBJ2-5	-	CASSLSVAPETQYF	TGTGCCAGCAGCTTATCCGTAGCCCCAGAGACCCAGTACTTC
-	TRBV6-5	TRBJ1-1	-	CASSYRGANTEAFF	TGTGCCAGCAGTTACCGCGGCGCAAACACTGAAGCTTTCTTT
-	TRBV6-1	TRBJ1-3	-	CASRDIESSGNTIYF	TGTGCCAGCAGAGACATAGAGAGCTCTGGAAACACCATATATTTT
-	TRBV21-1	TRBJ2-2	-	CGHRNRTNTGELFF	TGTGGCCACCGGAACAGGACGAACACCGGGGAGCTGTTTTTT
TRBD2	TRBV5-1	TRBJ2-1	-	CASSGGLAGGNEQFF	TGCGCCAGCAGCGGGGGACTAGCGGGGGGGAATGAGCAGTTCTTC
-	TRBV29-1	TRBJ1-2	-	CSVERANYGYTF	TGCAGCGTTGAGAGGGCTAACTATGGCTACACCTTC
-	TRBV10-3	TRBJ1-2	-	CAISEPELGGGYGYTF	TGTGCCATCAGTGAGCCGGAACTTGGGGGGGGCTATGGCTACACCTTC
TRBD2	TRBV2	TRBJ2-2	few	CASRPLWGGTGELFF	TGTGCCAGCAGACCTCTATGGGGGGGCACCGGGGAGCTGTTTTTT
-	TRBV18	TRBJ2-2	-	CASSPTERRGTGELFF	TGTGCCAGCTCACCTACAGAAAGAAGGGGCACCGGGGAGCTGTTTTTT
-	TRBV9	TRBJ2-6	-	CASSPRQTPGANVLTF	TGTGCCAGCAGCCCAAGACAGACCCCTGGGGCCAACGTCCTGACTTTC
TRBD1	TRBV30	TRBJ1-6	-	CAWSTTGGYSPLHF	TGTGCCTGGAGTACGACAGGGGGTTATTCACCCCTCCACTTT
-	TRBV7-8	TRBJ1-4	many	CASSFLHRVTNEKLFF	TGTGCCAGCAGCTTCCTCCACAGGGTAACTAATGAAAAACTGTTTTTT
TRBD1	TRBV4-3	TRBJ1-6	-	CASSGQDRSSYNSPLHF	TGCGCCAGCAGCGGACAGGACCGCAGCTCCTATAATTCACCCCTCCACTTT
-	TRBV7-9	TRBJ2-2	-	CASNPGANTGELFF	TGTGCCAGCAACCCAGGGGCGAACACCGGGGAGCTGTTTTTT
TRBD2	TRBV7-2	TRBJ2-1	-	CASSRDGGTYNEQFF	TGTGCCAGCAGCCGCGACGGGGGGACCTACAATGAGCAGTTCTTC
TRBD1	TRBV7-3	TRBJ2-2	-	CASSLQGANTGELFF	TGTGCCAGCAGCTTACAGGGGGCGAACACCGGGGAGCTGTTTTTT
-	TRBV9	TRBJ2-7	-	CASSVVVTAVGDEQYF	TGTGCCAGCAGCGTAGTAGTTACAGCGGTCGGGGACGAGCAGTACTTC
-	TRBV19	TRBJ1-2	-	CASSIRAGGGKDLNYGYTF	TGTGCCAGTAGTATAAGGGCCGGTGGGGGGAAGGATTTAAACTATGGCTACACCTTC
-	TRBV6-5	TRBJ1-5	few	CASSPSGVEQPQHF	TGTGCCAGCAGTCCCAGCGGGGTAGAGCAGCCCCAGCATTTT
TRBD2	TRBV10-3	TRBJ2-3	-	CAIRETSGGLDTQYF	TGTGCCATCAGGGAGACTAGCGGGGGATTGGATACGCAGTATTTT
TRBD1	TRBV7-2	TRBJ1-1	-	CASSQGPTGVNTEAFF	TGTGCCAGCAGCCAAGGACCAACAGGGGTGAACACTGAAGCTTTCTTT
-	TRBV14	TRBJ1-1	few	CASSQLRAFAFF	TGTGCCAGCAGCCAATTGAGGGCATTTGCTTTCTTT
TRBD1	TRBV27	TRBJ2-5	few	CASSLGAHGTGGRETQYF	TGTGCCAGCAGTTTGGGGGCCCACGGGACAGGGGGAAGGGAGACCCAGTACTTC
TRBD2	TRBV15	TRBJ2-1	-	CATSRDGRGPEQFF	TGTGCCACCAGCAGAGATGGGAGGGGTCCTGAGCAGTTCTTC
-	TRBV6-1	TRBJ2-5	-	CASSTGGLGYF	TGTGCCAGCAGTACCGGGGGGCTCGGGTACTTC
-	TRBV16	TRBJ1-3	-	CASSQSAVSGNTIYF	TGTGCCAGCAGCCAATCTGCAGTCTCTGGAAACACCATATATTTT
-	TRBV10-3	TRBJ1-4	-	CAIRSQGLVNEKLFF	TGTGCCATCAGGTCCCAGGGCTTGGTTAATGAAAAACTGTTTTTT
-	TRBV6-5	TRBJ1-2	-	CASSYGGFGYTF	TGTGCCAGCAGTTACGGGGGGTTTGGCTACACCTTC
TRBD1	TRBV27	TRBJ1-5	-	CASSQYRGLSQPQHF	TGTGCCAGCAGCCAATACAGGGGGCTGAGTCAGCCCCAGCATTTT
TRBD1	TRBV5-1	TRBJ2-7	once	CASSWDRAYEQYF	TGCGCCAGCAGCTGGGACAGAGCCTACGAGCAGTACTTC
-	TRBV19	TRBJ1-5	-	CASSIGDSLYQPQHF	TGTGCCAGTAGTATAGGTGACAGCTTATATCAGCCCCAGCATTTT
-	TRBV9	TRBJ2-7	few	CASSTRQDSYEQYF	TGTGCCAGCAGCACCCGACAGGACTCCTACGAGCAGTACTTC